The 11 T cell receptor beta chains below were found in one sample sequenced in a study of neoadjuvant nivolumab and ipilimumab in lung cancer. Data came from immunoSEQ multiplex PCR; TCRdb stores just in-frame clones and leaves some out. Of over 10,000 clones listed, under 97% are singletons. This sample comprised peripheral blood, obtained after neoadjuvant nivolumab, alone or with ipilimumab, at or shortly before surgery. Receptors were obtained from an adult with non-small cell lung cancer.

J is TRBJ2-1 and V is TRBV11-3, with 12 bases lining up with TRBD2. There are 15 residues in the CDR3. V lost 1 base and J lost 10; bases outside the gene matches: 5. The V gene's germline CDR1 is SGHNT and CDR2 YENEEA. CDR3 bases: TGTGCCAGCAGCTTAGGGCTAGCGGGGGGGAACGAGCAGTTCTTC. Translated, it gives CASSLGLAGGNEQFF.

This rearrangement joins TRBV6-5 to TRBJ2-7; 8 nucleotides align to TRBD1. V dropped 5 bases and J dropped 3; count of bases not matched to a gene: 9. The CDR3 runs 15 residues. Germline CDR1 is MNHEY and CDR2 is SVGAGI. CDR3 sequence (DNA): TGTGCCAGCAGTCTGACAGGGGACGCCGACTACGAGCAGTACTTC. Translated, it gives CASSLTGDADYEQYF.

J is TRBJ2-7 and V is TRBV11-1; a possible D gene is TRBD2 (9 bases). From germline, CDR1 is SGHAT and CDR2 FQDESV (reference sequence). The CDR3 loop spans 16 amino acids. Trimming shortened V by 6 bases and J by 0 bases, and 18 bases separated the two germline ends. In DNA form, the CDR3 reads TGTGCCAGCAGGCGGGGGGGGCAGGGGGCCTCCTACGAGCAGTACTTC. Protein sequence: CASRRGGQGASYEQYF.

The CDR3 sequence: CSATGYEQYF. In nucleotides, the CDR3 is TGCAGTGCTACAGGGTACGAGCAGTACTTC. The chain carries TRBV20-1 and TRBJ2-7, with D possibly matching TRBD1 (5 bases). The CDR3 sequence is 10 residues long. The V gene's germline CDR1 is DFQATT and CDR2 SNEGSKA (reference sequence). V shed 4 bases and J shed 4 bases, with 5 bases lying between them.

This chain connects TRBV6-6 to TRBJ2-5, with a tentative D call TRBD1 (8 bases). Trimming shortened V by 8 bases and J by 2 bases, and 12 bases separated the two germline ends. Germline CDR1 is MNHNY and CDR2 is SVGAGI (reference sequence). The CDR3 contains 13 residues. The CDR3 is CASLQGGQETQYF. The CDR3 bases are TGTGCCAGCTTACAGGGGGGGCAAGAGACCCAGTACTTC.

This rearrangement joins TRBV5-1 to TRBJ2-1, with D maybe TRBD1 (8 bases). Germline V CDR1 and CDR2: SGHRS, YFSETQ. The length of the CDR3 is 19 residues. The V end was cut by 4 bases, the J end by 5 bases, with 28 bases between. The CDR3 coding sequence is TGCGCCAGCAGCCCGAGGGTCCAGGGGGCACTAGCGCTGAACAATGAGCAGTTCTTC. It translates to CASSPRVQGALALNNEQFF.

This chain uses TRBV18 with TRBJ1-1; D remains unclear. V lost 6 bases, J lost 4 bases, and 6 bases lay in between. Per germline, CDR1 KGHSH and CDR2 LQKENI. CDR3 length: 11 amino acids. CDR3 sequence (DNA): TGTGCCAGCTCCTACCGCACTGAAGCTTTCTTT. As protein: CASSYRTEAFF.

V usage is TRBV4-2 and J usage is TRBJ2-2, with a weak D call TRBD2 (5 bases). Trimming pared 0 bases from V and 9 bases from J, leaving 11 bases between. Germline CDR1 is LGHNA and CDR2 is YNFKEQ. The CDR3 spans 14 residues. CDR3 nucleotides: TGTGCCAGCAGCCAAGATTCCGGGAATCGGGAGCTGTTTTTT. Translating it yields CASSQDSGNRELFF.

The J gene is TRBJ2-7, the V gene TRBV28, with unresolved D. V shed 3 bases and J shed 5 bases, with 14 bases lying between them. CDR1 is MDHEN, CDR2 SYDVKM, per germline. The CDR3 runs to 14 residues. CDR3 nucleotide sequence: TGTGCCAGCAGTTTCCCCGAGGACCCGGACGAGCAGTACTTC. This translates into CASSFPEDPDEQYF. Variable domain in full (rest from reference TRBV28 and TRBJ2-7): DVKVTQSSRYLVKRTGEKVFLECVQDMDHENMFWYRQDPGLGLRLIYFSYDVKMKEKGDIPEGYSVSREKKERFSLILESASTNQTSMYLCASSFPEDPDEQYFGPGTRLTVT.

The chain carries TRBV28 and TRBJ2-7; 10 nucleotides match TRBD2. Germline V gives CDR1 MDHEN, CDR2 SYDVKM. CDR3 size: 13 residues. V lost 8 bases to trimming and J lost 7 bases; unmatched junction nucleotides: 8. The CDR3 nucleotides read TGTGCCAGCTCTAGCGGGAGCCTGGGAGAGCAGTACTTC. This translates into CASSSGSLGEQYF. The whole variable domain, filled in from reference TRBV28 and TRBJ2-7, reads DVKVTQSSRYLVKRTGEKVFLECVQDMDHENMFWYRQDPGLGLRLIYFSYDVKMKEKGDIPEGYSVSREKKERFSLILESASTNQTSMYLCASSSGSLGEQYFGPGTRLTVT.

CDR3 nucleotides: TGTGCCAGCAGCCCAGCGAACACCGGGGAGCTGTTTTTT. It is translated as CASSPANTGELFF. This chain links TRBV25-1 with TRBJ2-2; D is unresolved. Germline V gives CDR1 MGHDK, CDR2 SYGVNS. Between the trimmed V and J ends, which lost 6 bases and 0 bases, there was a span of 5 bases. This CDR3 is built from 13 residues.